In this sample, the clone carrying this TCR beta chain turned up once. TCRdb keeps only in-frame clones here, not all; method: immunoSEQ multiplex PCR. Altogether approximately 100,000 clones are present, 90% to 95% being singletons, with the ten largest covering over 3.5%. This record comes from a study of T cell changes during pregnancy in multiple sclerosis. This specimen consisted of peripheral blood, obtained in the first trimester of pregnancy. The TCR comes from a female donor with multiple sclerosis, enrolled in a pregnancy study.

The CDR3 loop reads CASSLAGTSTGELFF. The CDR3 DNA follows: TGTGCCAGCAGCTTGGCGGGCACTAGCACCGGGGAGCTGTTTTTT. The V and J genes are TRBV5-4 and TRBJ2-2; TRBD2 is a possible D gene (5 bases). The CDR3 runs to 15 residues. Germline V gives CDR1 SGHNT, CDR2 YYREEE (reference sequence). V was trimmed by 0 bases and J by 4 bases, leaving 10 bases between them.